This T cell receptor (beta chain) was captured in a study of control samples from healthy donors and cancer patients. Clones were read by immunoSEQ multiplex PCR, and TCRdb kept only the in-frame ones, dropping some. This sample has 150,000 or so clones; approximately 93% occur once, and the top ten carry 5% to 7%. CDR1 is SGHTA, CDR2 FQGNSA, per germline. The CDR3 is made up of 14 amino acids. V lost 5 bases to trimming and J lost 3 bases, with 12 bases between them. This receptor was taken from a man between 18 and 29 years old in good health. The sequenced material came from blood. The rearrangement joins TRBV7-2 to TRBJ2-3; the D call may be TRBD1 or TRBD2 (5 bases each). DNA of the CDR3: TGTGCCAGCAGCCGGGGACGGGATACAGATACGCAGTATTTT. Protein sequence: CASSRGRDTDTQYF.